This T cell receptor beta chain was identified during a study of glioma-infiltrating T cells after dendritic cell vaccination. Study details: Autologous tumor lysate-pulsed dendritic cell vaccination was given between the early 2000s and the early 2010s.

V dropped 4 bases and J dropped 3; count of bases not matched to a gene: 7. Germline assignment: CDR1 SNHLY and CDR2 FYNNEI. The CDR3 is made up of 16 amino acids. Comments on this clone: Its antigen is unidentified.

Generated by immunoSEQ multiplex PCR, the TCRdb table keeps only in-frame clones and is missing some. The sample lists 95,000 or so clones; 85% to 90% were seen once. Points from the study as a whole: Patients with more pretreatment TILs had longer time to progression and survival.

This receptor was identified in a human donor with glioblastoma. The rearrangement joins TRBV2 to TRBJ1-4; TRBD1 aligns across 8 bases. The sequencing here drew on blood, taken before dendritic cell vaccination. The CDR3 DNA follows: TGTGCCAGCAGTGCCTCCTGGACAGGGCCTAATGAAAAACTGTTTTTT. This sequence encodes CASSASWTGPNEKLFF.